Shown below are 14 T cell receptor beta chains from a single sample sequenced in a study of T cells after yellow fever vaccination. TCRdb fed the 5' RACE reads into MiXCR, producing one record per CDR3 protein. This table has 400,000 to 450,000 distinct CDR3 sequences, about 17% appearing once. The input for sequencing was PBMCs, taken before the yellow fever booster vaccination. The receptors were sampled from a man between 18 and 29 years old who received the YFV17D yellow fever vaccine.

The DNA of the CDR3 is TGCGCCAGCAGCTCCCTGAGCTCCTACAATGAGCAGTTCTTC. Its protein product is CASSSLSSYNEQFF. The chain recombines TRBV5-1 with TRBJ2-1; no firm D call. Trimming stripped 3 bases from V and 0 bases from J, with 7 bases between. Germline CDR1 reads SGHRS; CDR2 reads YFSETQ. CDR3 length: 14 amino acids.

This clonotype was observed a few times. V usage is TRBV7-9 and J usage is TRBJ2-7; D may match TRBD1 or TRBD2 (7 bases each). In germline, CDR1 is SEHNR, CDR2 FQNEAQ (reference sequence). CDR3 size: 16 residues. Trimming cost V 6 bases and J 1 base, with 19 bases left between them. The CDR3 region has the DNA TGTGCCAGCAGTACAACCGGGACAGCGGGGTCCTACGAGCAGTACTTC. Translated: CASSTTGTAGSYEQYF.

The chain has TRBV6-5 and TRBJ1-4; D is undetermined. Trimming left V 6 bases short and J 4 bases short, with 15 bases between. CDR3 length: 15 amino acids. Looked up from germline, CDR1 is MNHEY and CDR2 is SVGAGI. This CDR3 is CASRRDPWGNEKLFF. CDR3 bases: TGTGCCAGCAGAAGAGACCCCTGGGGTAATGAAAAACTGTTTTTT.

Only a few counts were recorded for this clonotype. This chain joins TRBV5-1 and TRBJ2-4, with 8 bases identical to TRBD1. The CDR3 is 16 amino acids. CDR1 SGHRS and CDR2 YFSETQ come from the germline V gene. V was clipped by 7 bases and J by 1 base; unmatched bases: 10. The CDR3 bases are TGCGCCAGCCCAACCCGCAGGGGGCCTGCCAAAAACATTCAGTACTTC. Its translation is CASPTRRGPAKNIQYF.

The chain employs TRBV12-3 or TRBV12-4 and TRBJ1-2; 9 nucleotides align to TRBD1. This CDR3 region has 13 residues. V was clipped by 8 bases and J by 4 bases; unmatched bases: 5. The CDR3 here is CASLQGASYGYTF. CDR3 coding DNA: TGTGCCAGCCTACAGGGGGCGAGCTATGGCTACACCTTC.

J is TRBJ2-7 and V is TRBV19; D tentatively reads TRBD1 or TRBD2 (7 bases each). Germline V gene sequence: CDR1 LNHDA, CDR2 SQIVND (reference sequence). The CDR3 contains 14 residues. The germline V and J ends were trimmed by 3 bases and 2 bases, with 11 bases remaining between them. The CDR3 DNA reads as TGTGCCAGTAGTATCGCAGGGGGGGCCTACGAGCAGTACGTC. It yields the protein CASSIAGGAYEQYV.

The CDR3 reads CASVGGVGNTIYF. As DNA, the CDR3 is TGTGCCAGCGTCGGTGGGGTTGGAAACACCATATATTTT. The chain recombines TRBV12-3 or TRBV12-4 with TRBJ1-3; D unclear. The V end lost 8 bases, the J end lost 3 bases, and 11 bases lay between the germline ends. The CDR3 has 13 amino acids.

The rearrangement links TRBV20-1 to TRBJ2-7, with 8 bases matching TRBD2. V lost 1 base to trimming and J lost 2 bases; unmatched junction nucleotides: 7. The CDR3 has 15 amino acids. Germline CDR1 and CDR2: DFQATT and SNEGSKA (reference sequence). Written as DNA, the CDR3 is TGCAGTGCTAGAGCGGGGGAGCGGGAGACCTACGAGCAGTACTTC. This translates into CSARAGERETYEQYF.

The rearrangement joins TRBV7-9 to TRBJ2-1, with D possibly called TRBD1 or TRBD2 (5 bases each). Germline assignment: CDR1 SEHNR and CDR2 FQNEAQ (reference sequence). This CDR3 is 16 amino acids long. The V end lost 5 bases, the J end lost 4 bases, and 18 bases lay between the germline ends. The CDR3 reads CASSEPSGTRYNEQFF. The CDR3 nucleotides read TGTGCCAGCAGCGAACCGTCCGGGACCAGATACAATGAGCAGTTCTTC.

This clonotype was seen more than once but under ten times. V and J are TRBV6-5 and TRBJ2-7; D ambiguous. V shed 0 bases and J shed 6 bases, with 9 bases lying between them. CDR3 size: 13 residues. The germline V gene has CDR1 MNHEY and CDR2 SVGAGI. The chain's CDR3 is CASSYSHGAEQYF. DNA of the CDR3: TGTGCCAGCAGTTACTCCCACGGAGCCGAGCAGTACTTC.

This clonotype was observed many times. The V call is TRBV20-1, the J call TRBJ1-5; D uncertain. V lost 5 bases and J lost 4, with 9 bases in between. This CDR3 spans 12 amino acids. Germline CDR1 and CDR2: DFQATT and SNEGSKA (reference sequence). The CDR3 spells CSAVSGNQPQHF. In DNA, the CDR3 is TGCAGTGCTGTTTCCGGGAATCAGCCCCAGCATTTT.

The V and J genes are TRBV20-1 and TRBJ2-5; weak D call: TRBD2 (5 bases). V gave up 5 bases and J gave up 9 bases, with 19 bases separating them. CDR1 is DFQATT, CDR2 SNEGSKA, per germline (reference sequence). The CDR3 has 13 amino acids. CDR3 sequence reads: CSALWAGLKAQYF. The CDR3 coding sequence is TGCAGTGCTCTTTGGGCGGGCCTAAAGGCCCAGTACTTC.

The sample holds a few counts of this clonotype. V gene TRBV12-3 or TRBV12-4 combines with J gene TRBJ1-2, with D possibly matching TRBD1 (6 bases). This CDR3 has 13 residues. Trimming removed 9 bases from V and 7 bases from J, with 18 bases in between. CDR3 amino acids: CASSPGQGPGYTF. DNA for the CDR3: TGTGCCAGTTCCCCCGGGCAGGGGCCTGGCTACACCTTC.

CDR3 protein: CASSMERVETQYF. The CDR3, as DNA: TGTGCCAGTAGTATGGAAAGGGTGGAGACCCAGTACTTC. The rearrangement links TRBV19 to TRBJ2-5; no definite D call. Germline-derived CDR1 and CDR2 are LNHDA and SQIVND (reference sequence). The ends were cut back, 3 bases at V and 5 bases at J, with 10 bases in the middle. The CDR3 length is 13 residues.